The T cell receptor beta chain under discussion was sequenced for a study of neurological immune-mediated disorders. Ten or more counts support this clonotype. Antigen: not known. TCRdb recomputed calls from the 5' RACE reads with MiXCR, one row per CDR3 protein. The repertoire holds under 80,000 distinct CDR3 sequences, with 3.9% as singletons. Germline CDR1 reads SSHAT; CDR2 reads FNYEAQ (reference sequence). This CDR3 comprises 15 residues. J gave up 2 bases and V 5 bases, and 5 bases lay outside the gene matches. Study observations and caveats: Falling below healthy controls, multiple sclerosis showed the least TCR clonal expansion, while HTLV-1-associated myelopathy showed the most.

V gene TRBV7-7 combines with J gene TRBJ2-2, with 7 nucleotides matching TRBD1. This clonotype was obtained from a man aged 30 to 45 with multiple sclerosis. The specimen sequenced was PBMCs. CDR3 loop: CASSATGVNTGELFF. The CDR3 DNA reads TGTGCCAGCAGCGCTACAGGGGTTAACACCGGGGAGCTGTTTTTT.